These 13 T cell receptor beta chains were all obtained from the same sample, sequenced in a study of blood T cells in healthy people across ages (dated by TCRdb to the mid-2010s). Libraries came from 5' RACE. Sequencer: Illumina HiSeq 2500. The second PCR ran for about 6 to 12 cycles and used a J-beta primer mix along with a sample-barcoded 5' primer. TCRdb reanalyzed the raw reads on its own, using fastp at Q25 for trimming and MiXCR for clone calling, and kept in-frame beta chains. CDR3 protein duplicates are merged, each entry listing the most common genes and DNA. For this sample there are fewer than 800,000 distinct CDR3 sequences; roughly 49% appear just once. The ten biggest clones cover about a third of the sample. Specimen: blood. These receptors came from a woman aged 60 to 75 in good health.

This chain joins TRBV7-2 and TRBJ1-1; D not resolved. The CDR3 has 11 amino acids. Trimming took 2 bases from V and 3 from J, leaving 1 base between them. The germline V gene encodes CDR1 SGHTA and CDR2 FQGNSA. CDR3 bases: TGTGCCAGCAGCTTATACACTGAAGCTTTCTTT. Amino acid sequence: CASSLYTEAFF. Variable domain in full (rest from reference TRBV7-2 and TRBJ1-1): GAGVSQSPSNKVTEKGKDVELRCDPISGHTALYWYRQSLGQGLEFLIYFQGNSAPDKSGLPSDRFSAERTGGSVSTLTIQRTQQEDSAVYLCASSLYTEAFFGQGTRLTVV.

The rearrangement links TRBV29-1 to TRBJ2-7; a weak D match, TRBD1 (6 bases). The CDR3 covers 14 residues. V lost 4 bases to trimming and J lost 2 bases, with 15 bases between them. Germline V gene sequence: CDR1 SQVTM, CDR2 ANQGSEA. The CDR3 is CSVAAGRGPYEQYF. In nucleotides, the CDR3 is TGCAGCGTTGCTGCCGGCAGGGGCCCCTACGAGCAGTACTTC.

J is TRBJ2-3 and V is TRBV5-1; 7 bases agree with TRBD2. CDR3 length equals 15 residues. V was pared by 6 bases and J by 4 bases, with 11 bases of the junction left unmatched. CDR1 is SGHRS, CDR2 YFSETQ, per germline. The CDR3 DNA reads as TGCGCCAGCAAAGCGGGGCGTAGGACCCCAGATACGCAGTATTTT. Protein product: CASKAGRRTPDTQYF.

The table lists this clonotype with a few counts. The chain's CDR3 is CASSPQSGTTDTQYF. CDR3 bases: TGCGCCAGCAGCCCCCAAAGCGGTACAACAGATACGCAGTATTTT. The chain has TRBV4-3 and TRBJ2-3; tentative D call: TRBD2 (5 bases). Between the trimmed V and J ends, which lost 4 bases and 3 bases, there was a span of 14 bases. CDR1 and CDR2 (germline): LGHNA, YSLEER. This CDR3 is built from 15 residues.

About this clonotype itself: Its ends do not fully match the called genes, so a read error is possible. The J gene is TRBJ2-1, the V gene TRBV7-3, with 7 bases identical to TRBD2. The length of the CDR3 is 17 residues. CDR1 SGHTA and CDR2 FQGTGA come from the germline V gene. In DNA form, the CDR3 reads TGTGCCAGCAGCTTAGCGGGGGACCTTAGCTCCTACAATGAGCAATTCTTC. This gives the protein CASSLAGDLSSYNEQFF.

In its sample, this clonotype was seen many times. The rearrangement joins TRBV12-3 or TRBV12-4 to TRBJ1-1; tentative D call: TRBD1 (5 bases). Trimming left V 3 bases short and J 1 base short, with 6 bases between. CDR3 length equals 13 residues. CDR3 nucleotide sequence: TGTGCCAGCAGTTTCGGGGGGAACACTGAAGCTTTCTTT. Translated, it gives CASSFGGNTEAFF.

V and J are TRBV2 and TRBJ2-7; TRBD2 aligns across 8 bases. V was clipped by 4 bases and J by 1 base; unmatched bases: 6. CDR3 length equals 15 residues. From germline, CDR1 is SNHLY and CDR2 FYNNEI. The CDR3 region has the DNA TGTGCCAGCAGTGGGGTCAGCGGGAGATCCTACGAGCAGTACTTC. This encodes CASSGVSGRSYEQYF. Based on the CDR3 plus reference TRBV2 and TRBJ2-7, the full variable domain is EPEVTQTPSHQVTQMGQEVILRCVPISNHLYFYWYRQILGQKVEFLVSFYNNEISEKSEIFDDQFSVERPDGSNFTLKIRSTKLEDSAMYFCASSGVSGRSYEQYFGPGTRLTVT.

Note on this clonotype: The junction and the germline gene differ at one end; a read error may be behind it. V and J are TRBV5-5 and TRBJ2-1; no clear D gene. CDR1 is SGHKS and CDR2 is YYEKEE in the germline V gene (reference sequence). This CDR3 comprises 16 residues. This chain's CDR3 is CASSLGRLTPYNKQFF. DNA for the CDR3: TGTGCCAGCAGCTTGGGGCGCTTGACACCCTACAATAAGCAGTTCTTC.

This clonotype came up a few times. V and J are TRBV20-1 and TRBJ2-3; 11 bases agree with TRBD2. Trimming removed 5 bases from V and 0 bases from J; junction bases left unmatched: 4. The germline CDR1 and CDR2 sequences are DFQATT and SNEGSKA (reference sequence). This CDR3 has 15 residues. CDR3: CSAFLAGGSTDTQYF. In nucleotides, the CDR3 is TGCAGTGCTTTCCTAGCGGGAGGAAGCACAGATACGCAGTATTTT.

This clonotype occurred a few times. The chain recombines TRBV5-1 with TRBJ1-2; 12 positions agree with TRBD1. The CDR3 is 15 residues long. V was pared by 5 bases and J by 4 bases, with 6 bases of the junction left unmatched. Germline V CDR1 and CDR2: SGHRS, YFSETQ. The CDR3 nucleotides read TGCGCCAGCAGTTCCGGGACAGGGGGCGTCTATGGCTACACCTTC. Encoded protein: CASSSGTGGVYGYTF.

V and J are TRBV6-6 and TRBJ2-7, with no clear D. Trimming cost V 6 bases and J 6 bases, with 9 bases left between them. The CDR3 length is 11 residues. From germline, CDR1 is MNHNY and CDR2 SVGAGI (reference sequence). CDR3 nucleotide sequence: TGTGCCAGCAGGATCGACTCCGAGCAGTACTTC. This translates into CASRIDSEQYF.

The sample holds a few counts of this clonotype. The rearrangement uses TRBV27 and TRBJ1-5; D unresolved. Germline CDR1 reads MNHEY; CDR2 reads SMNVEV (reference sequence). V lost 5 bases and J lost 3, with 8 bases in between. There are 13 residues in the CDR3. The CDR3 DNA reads TGTGCCAGCAGTGCAGGCTACAATCAGCCCCAGCATTTT. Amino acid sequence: CASSAGYNQPQHF.

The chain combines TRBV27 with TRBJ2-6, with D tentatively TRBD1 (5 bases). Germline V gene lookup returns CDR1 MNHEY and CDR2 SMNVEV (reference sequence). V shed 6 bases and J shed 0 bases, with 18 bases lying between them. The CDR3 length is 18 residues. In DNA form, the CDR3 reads TGTGCCAGCAGACCCCGTGGTCCAGGGTCCTCTGGGGCCAACGTCCTGACTTTC. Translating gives CASRPRGPGSSGANVLTF.